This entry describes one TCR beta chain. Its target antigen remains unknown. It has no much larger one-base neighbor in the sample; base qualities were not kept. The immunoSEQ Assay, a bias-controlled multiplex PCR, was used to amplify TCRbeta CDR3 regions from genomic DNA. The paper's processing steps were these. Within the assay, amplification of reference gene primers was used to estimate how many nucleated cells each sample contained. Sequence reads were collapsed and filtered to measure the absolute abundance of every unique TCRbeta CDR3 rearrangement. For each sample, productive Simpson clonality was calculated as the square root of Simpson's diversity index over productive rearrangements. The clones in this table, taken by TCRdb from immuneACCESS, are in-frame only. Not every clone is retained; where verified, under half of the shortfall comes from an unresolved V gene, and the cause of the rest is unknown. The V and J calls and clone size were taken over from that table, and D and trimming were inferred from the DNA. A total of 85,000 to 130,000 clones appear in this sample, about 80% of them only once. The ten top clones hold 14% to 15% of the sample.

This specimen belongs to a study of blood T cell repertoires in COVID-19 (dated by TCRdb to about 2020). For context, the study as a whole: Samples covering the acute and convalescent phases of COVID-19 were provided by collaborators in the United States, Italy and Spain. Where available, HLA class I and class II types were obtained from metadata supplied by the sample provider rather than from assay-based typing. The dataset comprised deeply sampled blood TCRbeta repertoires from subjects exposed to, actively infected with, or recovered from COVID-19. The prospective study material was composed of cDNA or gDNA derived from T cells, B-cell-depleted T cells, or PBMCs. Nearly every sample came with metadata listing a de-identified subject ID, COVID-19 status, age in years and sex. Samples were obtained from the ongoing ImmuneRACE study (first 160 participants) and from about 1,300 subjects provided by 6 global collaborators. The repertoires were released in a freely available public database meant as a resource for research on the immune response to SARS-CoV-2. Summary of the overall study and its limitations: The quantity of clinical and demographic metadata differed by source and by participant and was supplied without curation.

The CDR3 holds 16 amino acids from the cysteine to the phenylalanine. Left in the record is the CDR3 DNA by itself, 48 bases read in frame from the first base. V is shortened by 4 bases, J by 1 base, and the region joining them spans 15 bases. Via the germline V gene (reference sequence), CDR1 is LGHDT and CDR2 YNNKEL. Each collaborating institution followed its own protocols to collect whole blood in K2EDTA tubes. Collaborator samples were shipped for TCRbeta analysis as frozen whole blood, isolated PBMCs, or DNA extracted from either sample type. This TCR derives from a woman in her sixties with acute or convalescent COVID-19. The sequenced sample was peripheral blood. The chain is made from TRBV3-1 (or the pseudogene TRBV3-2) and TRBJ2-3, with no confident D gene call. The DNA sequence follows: TGTGCCAGCAGCCGCCTGGTCGGGTTGGGCACAGATACGCAGTATTTT. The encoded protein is CASSRLVGLGTDTQYF.